Listed here are 25 T cell receptor beta chains from one sample, sequenced in a study of CXCR3-negative and CXCR3-positive naive CD8 T cells. Libraries were UMI-labeled 5' RACE TRB cDNA. TCRdb reprocessed the 5' RACE reads; each CDR3 protein has one entry and no DNA is given. The sample table sets out approximately 58,000 distinct CDR3 sequences. The specimen was naive CXCR3- CD8+ T cells from blood. Subset here: CD45RO-CCR7+CD27+CD95- naive CD8+ T cells lacking CXCR3 (TNR3-). Every receptor here comes from a human donor in good health. Some clones in this sample may be carry-over from other donors' samples.

The CDR3: CASSSHLLGGSQETQYF. The chain combines TRBV7-2 with TRBJ2-5; TCRdb's assignment of TRBD2 cannot be checked, as there is no DNA. Germline assignment: CDR1 SGHTA and CDR2 FQGNSA. The CDR3 sequence is 17 residues long. The complete variable domain, with remaining parts taken from reference TRBV7-2 and TRBJ2-5, reads GAGVSQSPSNKVTEKGKDVELRCDPISGHTALYWYRQSLGQGLEFLIYFQGNSAPDKSGLPSDRFSAERTGGSVSTLTIQRTQQEDSAVYLCASSSHLLGGSQETQYFGPGTRLLVL.

The V and J genes are TRBV6-2 or TRBV6-3 and TRBJ1-2. The CDR3 is made up of 12 amino acids. CDR1 is MNHEY and CDR2 is SVGEGT in the germline V gene. CDR3 in amino acids: CASSSSVHGYTF.

The V gene is TRBV12-5, the J gene TRBJ1-3. The CDR3 length is 15 residues. Per the germline V gene, CDR1 is LGHNT and CDR2 is FRNRAP. CDR3 region: CASFDVVYSGNTIYF.

The chain uses TRBV7-9 and TRBJ2-7; TCRdb proposes TRBD1, but this gene call is untestable without DNA. Per germline, CDR1 SEHNR and CDR2 FQNEAQ (reference sequence). This CDR3 is built from 16 residues. CDR3 sequence: CASSFGLQGSGYEQYF.

The chain couples TRBV19 to TRBJ2-7; checking the TCRdb D call of TRBD1 is not possible without DNA. The length of the CDR3 is 13 residues. CDR1 and CDR2 (germline): LNHDA, SQIVND (reference sequence). The CDR3 sequence: CASSTTVNYEQYF. Based on the CDR3 plus reference TRBV19 and TRBJ2-7, the full variable domain is DGGITQSPKYLFRKEGQNVTLSCEQNLNHDAMYWYRQDPGQGLRLIYYSQIVNDFQKGDIAEGYSVSREKKESFPLTVTSAQKNPTAFYLCASSTTVNYEQYFGPGTRLTVT.

The chain carries TRBV10-3 and TRBJ2-7. The CDR3 runs 15 residues. Germline CDR1 ENHRY, CDR2 SYGVKD. The CDR3 spells CAISHTSGSGYEQYF.

The CDR3 sequence is CSVEGTGGYTNYNEQFF. V is TRBV29-1 and J is TRBJ2-1; TCRdb picks TRBD1, but there is no DNA to check that call. This CDR3 region has 17 residues. The germline CDR1 and CDR2 sequences are SQVTM and ANQGSEA.

The V call is TRBV6-5, the J call TRBJ2-5. CDR1 is MNHEY and CDR2 is SVGAGI in the germline V gene. The CDR3 is made up of 13 amino acids. CDR3 amino acids: CASSYSETETQYF.

This chain connects TRBV28 to TRBJ2-4; lacking DNA, the TRBD1 call made by TCRdb goes unchecked. The germline CDR1 and CDR2 sequences are MDHEN and SYDVKM. CDR3 length equals 14 residues. CDR3 loop: CASSRQGAKNIQYF.

The V call is TRBV12-3 or TRBV12-4, the J call TRBJ2-2; TCRdb names TRBD1, which stays unverified in the absence of DNA. The CDR3 sequence is 16 residues long. The CDR3 protein is CASSLGTGSPGGELFF.

The chain has TRBV15 and TRBJ2-7; the TCRdb call, TRBD2, lacks DNA for checking. Germline CDR1 reads LNHNV; CDR2 reads YYDKDF (reference sequence). The CDR3 is 15 amino acids. The CDR3 region is CATSKDRASPYEQYF.

The gene calls are TRBV29-1 and TRBJ2-1; TCRdb names TRBD2, which stays unverified in the absence of DNA. Germline CDR1 SQVTM, CDR2 ANQGSEA. This CDR3 comprises 13 residues. CDR3 residues: CSVVAGGYNEQFF.

The rearrangement links TRBV20-1 to TRBJ2-7; the D call of TRBD1 rests on TCRdb alone, since no DNA is present to check it. Per germline, CDR1 DFQATT and CDR2 SNEGSKA (reference sequence). The CDR3 has 15 amino acids. CDR3 in amino acids: CSARDLSGDPYEQYF.

The V call is TRBV29-1, the J call TRBJ2-2; TCRdb's D call of TRBD1 is untestable without DNA. CDR3 length equals 17 residues. The V gene's germline CDR1 is SQVTM and CDR2 ANQGSEA. The CDR3 loop reads CSVEDRSGGMNTGELFF.

The chain employs TRBV4-3 and TRBJ1-2. Germline CDR1 is LGHNA and CDR2 is YSLEER. This CDR3 is built from 16 residues. This CDR3 reads CASSETGMRDLYGYTF.

The chain has TRBV4-1 and TRBJ2-7; lacking DNA, the TRBD2 call made by TCRdb goes unchecked. Germline V CDR1 and CDR2: MGHRA, YSYEKL. The CDR3 contains 14 residues. The CDR3: CASSPGTPLYEQYF.

V gene TRBV3-1 combines with J gene TRBJ2-7. Germline V gene sequence: CDR1 LGHDT, CDR2 YNNKEL (reference sequence). This CDR3 is built from 14 residues. This CDR3 reads CASSQGAAAYEQYF.

CDR3 loop: CASSQEGPTYNEQFF. The chain couples TRBV14 to TRBJ2-1; TCRdb indicates TRBD1, and absent DNA this call remains unverified. Germline assignment: CDR1 SGHDN and CDR2 FVKESK. The CDR3 consists of 15 residues. Complete variable domain (other parts from reference TRBV14 and TRBJ2-1): EAGVTQFPSHSVIEKGQTVTLRCDPISGHDNLYWYRRVMGKEIKFLLHFVKESKQDESGMPNNRFLAERTGGTYSTLKVQPAELEDSGVYFCASSQEGPTYNEQFFGPGTRLTVL.

V gene TRBV21-1 combines with J gene TRBJ2-7; TCRdb designates TRBD1, a call that cannot be tested without DNA. TRBV21-1 is assigned pseudogene status. This CDR3 has 15 residues. CDR3 region: CASSPRDRGPGEQYF.

This chain connects TRBV12-3 or TRBV12-4 to TRBJ2-1; the D call from TCRdb, TRBD2, cannot be confirmed without DNA. The CDR3 spans 14 residues. The CDR3 protein is CASRSGVYYNEQFF.

This chain connects TRBV27 to TRBJ2-3. The CDR3 covers 13 residues. Germline V gene lookup returns CDR1 MNHEY and CDR2 SMNVEV (reference sequence). The CDR3 sequence: CASSLQFTDTQYF.

The chain recombines TRBV20-1 with TRBJ1-2. From germline, CDR1 is DFQATT and CDR2 SNEGSKA (reference sequence). This CDR3 comprises 12 residues. The CDR3 spells CSARDWDYGYTF.

V usage is TRBV5-5 and J usage is TRBJ1-5. The length of the CDR3 is 13 residues. Germline V gene sequence: CDR1 SGHKS, CDR2 YYEKEE (reference sequence). This CDR3 is CASSLGGDQPQHF.

The chain carries TRBV27 and TRBJ2-7; checking the TCRdb D call of TRBD1 is not possible without DNA. The CDR3 spans 14 residues. The germline gives CDR1 MNHEY, CDR2 SMNVEV (reference sequence). CDR3: CASSLKGGPYEQYF.

V gene TRBV5-1 combines with J gene TRBJ1-5. This CDR3 is 17 amino acids long. CDR1 SGHRS and CDR2 YFSETQ come from the germline V gene. CDR3 in amino acids: CASSLDLRSNSNQPQHF.